Presented here are 14 T cell receptor beta chains from one specimen sequenced in a study of cytomegalovirus exposure and HLA in healthy donors. The method was immunoSEQ multiplex PCR; TCRdb's version includes in-frame clones alone and lacks a portion of them. The sample gives under 150,000 clones, 88% of which show up once; approximately 7.5% is in the top ten. The material sequenced was PBMCs. The receptors originated from a woman aged 18 to 35 in good health and CMV-seropositive.

The J gene is TRBJ1-6, the V gene TRBV7-9; TRBD1 aligns across 7 bases. The CDR3 is made up of 15 amino acids. The V and J ends lost 7 bases and 12 bases, in that order; junction bases with no gene match: 15. CDR1 and CDR2 (germline): SEHNR, FQNEAQ (reference sequence). The CDR3 reads CASTRFRDSPLPLHF. Written as DNA, the CDR3 is TGTGCCAGCACCCGATTCAGGGACAGCCCTCTACCCCTCCACTTT.

The chain combines TRBV15 with TRBJ2-7; 7 bases fit TRBD2. Germline CDR1 is LNHNV and CDR2 is YYDKDF (reference sequence). The CDR3 covers 14 residues. The V and J ends lost 2 bases and 2 bases, in that order; junction bases with no gene match: 3. Written as DNA, the CDR3 is TGTGCCACCAGCAGACTAGCGGACCCCTACGAGCAGTACTTC. Translated, it gives CATSRLADPYEQYF.

The V gene is TRBV5-1, the J gene TRBJ2-6; a possible D gene is TRBD2 (5 bases). CDR3 size: 16 residues. V lost 4 bases to trimming and J lost 0 bases, with 11 bases between them. The germline V gene has CDR1 SGHRS and CDR2 YFSETQ. The CDR3 region has the DNA TGCGCCAGCAGCATGGACTCTGGCTCTGGGGCCAACGTCCTGACTTTC. Residues: CASSMDSGSGANVLTF.

The gene calls are TRBV5-1 and TRBJ2-5; D is unresolved. This CDR3 has 12 residues. Germline lookup yields CDR1 SGHRS and CDR2 YFSETQ. V lost 2 bases to trimming and J lost 2 bases, with 4 bases between them. Here the CDR3 reads CASSLYQETQYF. Here the CDR3 DNA reads TGCGCCAGCAGCTTATATCAAGAGACCCAGTACTTC.

The chain couples TRBV5-1 to TRBJ2-3; 7 bases match TRBD1. Germline V CDR1 and CDR2: SGHRS, YFSETQ. Unmatched junction bases numbered 10, after V lost 5 bases and J lost 4 bases. This CDR3 has 15 residues. Here the CDR3 reads CASSSLTGESDTQYF. CDR3 nucleotide sequence: TGCGCCAGCAGTTCCCTTACAGGGGAGTCAGATACGCAGTATTTT.

J is TRBJ1-5 and V is TRBV5-1, with D possibly TRBD1 on 5 matching bases. The length of the CDR3 is 13 residues. Germline V gene lookup returns CDR1 SGHRS and CDR2 YFSETQ. V lost 5 bases to trimming and J lost 5 bases, with 11 bases between them. This CDR3 reads CASSLARDQPQHF. CDR3 bases: TGCGCCAGCAGTCTTGCCAGGGATCAGCCCCAGCATTTT.

The rearrangement uses TRBV6-6 and TRBJ2-3, with 7 bases aligning to TRBD1. Germline CDR1 is MNHNY and CDR2 is SVGAGI (reference sequence). The V segment lost 2 bases and the J segment 6 bases; nucleotides outside the gene matches: 8. This CDR3 spans 15 amino acids. CDR3 DNA: TGTGCCAGCAGTTACGCGTCAGGGGGTAAGGATACGCAGTATTTT. Protein: CASSYASGGKDTQYF.

This rearrangement joins TRBV9 to TRBJ1-2; a possible D gene is TRBD1 (5 bases). CDR3 length equals 15 residues. CDR1 is SGDLS and CDR2 is YYNGEE in the germline V gene. With 3 bases removed from V and 8 bases from J, the gap between germline ends came to 20 bases. The CDR3, as DNA: TGTGCCAGCAGCGGGGGCGGGAGGGACGATCGGGGCTACACCTTC. It specifies CASSGGGRDDRGYTF.

The rearrangement uses TRBV20-1 and TRBJ1-2; the D gene is possibly TRBD1 (5 bases). The CDR3 contains 10 residues. CDR1 is DFQATT and CDR2 is SNEGSKA in the germline V gene (reference sequence). Trimming stripped 2 bases from V and 8 bases from J, with 6 bases between. CDR3 coding DNA: TGCAGTGCTAGAAGACAGGGCTACACCTTC. Protein sequence: CSARRQGYTF.

This sequence joins TRBV2 and TRBJ2-7; 12 nucleotides match TRBD2. V was pared by 8 bases and J by 3 bases, with 5 bases of the junction left unmatched. This CDR3 has 14 amino acids. The germline V gene has CDR1 SNHLY and CDR2 FYNNEI. The CDR3 DNA follows: TGTGCCAGCCGCACTAGCGGGGGGTTCTACGAGCAGTACTTC. Its translation: CASRTSGGFYEQYF.

The chain has TRBV2 and TRBJ1-3; TRBD1 aligns across 7 bases. In germline, CDR1 is SNHLY, CDR2 FYNNEI. The CDR3 consists of 14 residues. The trim removed 2 bases at V and 2 bases at J, leaving 0 bases unmatched. In nucleotides, the CDR3 is TGTGCCAGCAGTGAACAGGGGGCTGGAAACACCATATATTTT. Residues: CASSEQGAGNTIYF.

The chain combines TRBV11-2 with TRBJ1-6; TRBD1 matches at 8 bases. The V gene's germline CDR1 is SGHAT and CDR2 FQNNGV. V lost 0 bases to trimming and J lost 13 bases; unmatched junction nucleotides: 11. CDR3 length equals 16 residues. Here the CDR3 DNA reads TGTGCCAGCAGCTTAGAAGGCGGACAGGGCGGAAGGCCCCTCCACTTT. As protein: CASSLEGGQGGRPLHF. Based on the CDR3 plus reference TRBV11-2 and TRBJ1-6, the full variable domain is EAGVAQSPRYKIIEKRQSVAFWCNPISGHATLYWYQQILGQGPKLLIQFQNNGVVDDSQLPKDRFSAERLKGVDSTLKIQPAKLEDSAVYLCASSLEGGQGGRPLHFGNGTRLTVT.

The table lists this clone with a count of one. The chain's CDR3 is CASSLRTGGPGYGYTF. As DNA, the CDR3 is TGCGCCAGCAGCTTAAGGACAGGGGGCCCCGGGTATGGCTACACCTTC. The genes are TRBV5-1 and TRBJ1-2; 11 bases line up with TRBD1. This CDR3 is built from 16 residues. Germline V gives CDR1 SGHRS, CDR2 YFSETQ. The ends lost 2 bases at V and 5 bases at J; junction bases unmatched: 8.

J is TRBJ1-2 and V is TRBV4-2, with D tentatively TRBD1 (5 bases). V shed 0 bases and J shed 6 bases, with 20 bases lying between them. The CDR3 has 17 residues. From germline, CDR1 is LGHNA and CDR2 YNFKEQ. The CDR3 DNA is TGTGCCAGCAGCCAAGACGTGGCCATCACGGGGGGGAATGGCTACACCTTC. It codes for CASSQDVAITGGNGYTF.